Shown below are 18 T cell receptor beta chains from a single sample sequenced in a study of CD8 T cells in cerebrospinal fluid in Alzheimer's disease. TCRdb reworked the 10x single-cell sequencing reads into one entry per CDR3 protein, no DNA. In total, the table holds roughly 1,300 distinct CDR3 sequences. Sample: cerebrospinal fluid. All receptors derive from a human donor in good health.

Frequency places this clonotype as medium-sized (0.01 to 0.1%). This chain joins TRBV6-2 or TRBV6-3 and TRBJ2-7; TCRdb outputs TRBD1, but without DNA this stays unchecked. This CDR3 region has 17 residues. The V gene's germline CDR1 is MNHEY and CDR2 SVGEGT. CDR3 residues: CASSLHPGRRSVYEQYF.

The chain is built from TRBV5-1 and TRBJ2-5. CDR1 is SGHRS and CDR2 is YFSETQ in the germline V gene. The CDR3 is 12 residues long. The CDR3 region is CASSLHQETQYF. Drawing the rest from reference TRBV5-1 and TRBJ2-5, the complete variable domain is KAGVTQTPRYLIKTRGQQVTLSCSPISGHRSVSWYQQTPGQGLQFLFEYFSETQRNKGNFPGRFSGRQFSNSRSEMNVSTLELGDSALYLCASSLHQETQYFGPGTRLLVL.

This clonotype is classed as medium-sized by frequency. CDR3 amino acids: CATLGGSGTTYGYTF. This sequence joins TRBV27 and TRBJ1-2. Per the germline V gene, CDR1 is MNHEY and CDR2 is SMNVEV (reference sequence). There are 15 residues in the CDR3.

In terms of frequency, this clonotype is medium-sized. The chain recombines TRBV11-2 with TRBJ2-4; TCRdb's D gene call, TRBD2, goes unchecked for lack of DNA. Per germline, CDR1 SGHAT and CDR2 FQNNGV. The CDR3 has 14 amino acids. CDR3 in amino acids: CASSLAGVGNIQYF.

This clonotype is deemed large by its frequency. The V and J genes are TRBV20-1 and TRBJ2-7. The CDR3 length is 13 residues. Germline-derived CDR1 and CDR2 are DFQATT and SNEGSKA (reference sequence). The CDR3 loop reads CSALGRMSYEQYF.

This clonotype is medium-sized by frequency. V and J are TRBV5-6 and TRBJ2-7; without DNA, the TCRdb call of TRBD2 cannot be checked. Looked up from germline, CDR1 is SGHDT and CDR2 is YYEEEE. CDR3 size: 14 residues. CDR3 sequence: CASSLRRERGEQYF.

This clonotype is labeled medium-sized based on frequency. The chain couples TRBV7-2 to TRBJ2-7; TCRdb's D call of TRBD2 is untestable without DNA. CDR1 and CDR2 (germline): SGHTA, FQGNSA. This CDR3 contains 16 residues. The CDR3 loop reads CASSYLGGKSSGEQYF.

By frequency, this clonotype registers medium-sized. The rearrangement joins TRBV3-1 to TRBJ2-5. The CDR3 contains 13 residues. Germline CDR1 and CDR2: LGHDT and YNNKEL (reference sequence). CDR3 sequence reads: CASSQENGETQYF.

This clonotype is large by frequency. The V call is TRBV6-4, the J call TRBJ2-5; TCRdb indicates TRBD2, and absent DNA this call remains unverified. The CDR3 spans 14 residues. Germline V gene data show CDR1 as MRHNA and CDR2 as SNTAGT. CDR3 residues: CASRLGRLQETQYF.

This clonotype is identified as medium-sized from frequency. The CDR3 protein is CSARTGRHQPQHF. The chain uses TRBV20-1 and TRBJ1-5; TCRdb lists TRBD1, though no DNA is available to test this call. CDR1 and CDR2 from the germline V gene are DFQATT and SNEGSKA (reference sequence). The CDR3 covers 13 residues.

This clonotype is labeled medium-sized based on frequency. This chain links TRBV6-5 with TRBJ2-2; without DNA, the TCRdb call of TRBD1 cannot be checked. CDR3 length: 19 residues. Germline V lookup: CDR1 MNHEY, CDR2 SVGAGI. The CDR3 here is CASSYGAGHLVSNTGELFF.

This clonotype is medium-sized by frequency. V is TRBV28 and J is TRBJ2-3; TCRdb reports TRBD2, a call that lacks DNA to check it against. In germline, CDR1 is MDHEN, CDR2 SYDVKM. CDR3 length: 17 residues. The chain's CDR3 is CASSSLGASGPTDTQYF.

This clonotype is called medium-sized based on its frequency. This sequence joins TRBV11-2 and TRBJ2-1; TCRdb names TRBD2, which stays unverified in the absence of DNA. Germline V gene lookup returns CDR1 SGHAT and CDR2 FQNNGV. The CDR3 runs 16 residues. The CDR3 is CASSLEALAGVNEQFF.

The chain recombines TRBV18 with TRBJ2-3; TCRdb designates TRBD1, a call that cannot be tested without DNA. This CDR3 has 16 amino acids. Germline CDR1 reads KGHSH; CDR2 reads LQKENI. CDR3 in amino acids: CASSPLDREVADTQYF.

By frequency, this clonotype is medium-sized. The chain links TRBV19 to TRBJ2-3; TCRdb gives TRBD2 as the D gene, but with no DNA this cannot be confirmed. The CDR3 has 13 residues. Germline values: CDR1 LNHDA, CDR2 SQIVND (reference sequence). The CDR3 loop is CASNMGRTDTQYF. Complete variable domain (other parts from reference TRBV19 and TRBJ2-3): DGGITQSPKYLFRKEGQNVTLSCEQNLNHDAMYWYRQDPGQGLRLIYYSQIVNDFQKGDIAEGYSVSREKKESFPLTVTSAQKNPTAFYLCASNMGRTDTQYFGPGTRLTVL.

By frequency, this clonotype is large. The chain has TRBV28 and TRBJ1-5; TCRdb selects TRBD1, and the lack of DNA leaves this call unchecked. Germline V lookup: CDR1 MDHEN, CDR2 SYDVKM. The CDR3 totals 14 residues. The CDR3 here is CASRLDGVNQPQHF.

This chain links TRBV12-3 or TRBV12-4 with TRBJ1-1. The length of the CDR3 is 14 residues. This CDR3 reads CASSLRQGVTEAFF.

This clonotype is called medium-sized based on its frequency. This sequence joins TRBV28 and TRBJ2-1; TCRdb's D call, TRBD1, is unchecked because there is no DNA. The CDR3 totals 15 residues. In germline, CDR1 is MDHEN, CDR2 SYDVKM. The CDR3 loop reads CASSLGVGGYNEQFF.